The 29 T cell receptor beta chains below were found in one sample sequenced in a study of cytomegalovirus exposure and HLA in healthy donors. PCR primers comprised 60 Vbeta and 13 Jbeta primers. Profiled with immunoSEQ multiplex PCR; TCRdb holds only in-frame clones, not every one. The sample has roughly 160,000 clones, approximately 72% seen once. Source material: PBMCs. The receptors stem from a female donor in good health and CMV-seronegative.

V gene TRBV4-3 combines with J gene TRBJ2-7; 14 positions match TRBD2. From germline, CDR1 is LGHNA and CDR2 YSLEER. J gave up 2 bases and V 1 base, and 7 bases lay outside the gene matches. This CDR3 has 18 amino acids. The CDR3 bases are TGCGCCAGCAGCCAAGCCGGGACTAGCGGGAGCGGTCCCTACGAGCAGTACTTC. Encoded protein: CASSQAGTSGSGPYEQYF.

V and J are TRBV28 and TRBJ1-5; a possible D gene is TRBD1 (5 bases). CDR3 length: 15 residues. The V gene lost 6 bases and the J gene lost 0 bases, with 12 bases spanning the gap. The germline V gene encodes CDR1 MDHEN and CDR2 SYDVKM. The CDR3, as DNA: TGTGCCAGCAGGGGCTGGGGGGTTAGCAATCAGCCCCAGCATTTT. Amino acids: CASRGWGVSNQPQHF. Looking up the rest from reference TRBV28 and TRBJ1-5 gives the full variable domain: DVKVTQSSRYLVKRTGEKVFLECVQDMDHENMFWYRQDPGLGLRLIYFSYDVKMKEKGDIPEGYSVSREKKERFSLILESASTNQTSMYLCASRGWGVSNQPQHFGDGTRLSIL.

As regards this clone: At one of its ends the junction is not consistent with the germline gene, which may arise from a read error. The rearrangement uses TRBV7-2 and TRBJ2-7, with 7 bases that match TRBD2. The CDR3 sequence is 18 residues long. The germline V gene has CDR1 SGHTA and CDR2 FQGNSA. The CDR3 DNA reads TGCGCCAGCGGCTTTTTGGGGCTAGCGGCCAAATCGGGCCTCGAGCAGTACTTC. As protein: CASGFLGLAAKSGLEQYF.

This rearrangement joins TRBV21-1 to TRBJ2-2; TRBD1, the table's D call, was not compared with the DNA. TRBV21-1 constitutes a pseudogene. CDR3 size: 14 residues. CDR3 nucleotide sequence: TGTGCCAGCAGCAAGGGCAGGGGGCCCGGGGAGCTGTTTTTT. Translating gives CASSKGRGPGELFF.

CDR3 sequence: CASGSGTPGETQYF. In DNA, the CDR3 is TGTGCCAGCGGCTCCGGGACTCCTGGGGAGACCCAGTACTTC. This chain connects TRBV7-3 to TRBJ2-5; tentatively, D is TRBD2 (6 bases). Germline V gene lookup returns CDR1 SGHTA and CDR2 FQGTGA. The CDR3 runs 14 residues. With 8 bases removed from V and 5 bases from J, the gap between germline ends came to 18 bases.

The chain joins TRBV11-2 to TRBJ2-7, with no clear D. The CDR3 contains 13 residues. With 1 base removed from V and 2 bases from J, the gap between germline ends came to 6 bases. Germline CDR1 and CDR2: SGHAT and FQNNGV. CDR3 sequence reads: CASSLVPTYEQYF. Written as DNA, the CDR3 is TGTGCCAGCAGCTTAGTTCCTACCTACGAGCAGTACTTC.

The CDR3 DNA is TGTGCCAGTAGTGGTTCAGGAGCGGGGACGTCCTACGAGCAGTACTTC. Protein product: CASSGSGAGTSYEQYF. The rearrangement joins TRBV19 to TRBJ2-7; 7 nucleotides align to TRBD2. The germline gives CDR1 LNHDA, CDR2 SQIVND (reference sequence). Unmatched junction bases numbered 11, after V lost 5 bases and J lost 1 base. This CDR3 has 16 amino acids.

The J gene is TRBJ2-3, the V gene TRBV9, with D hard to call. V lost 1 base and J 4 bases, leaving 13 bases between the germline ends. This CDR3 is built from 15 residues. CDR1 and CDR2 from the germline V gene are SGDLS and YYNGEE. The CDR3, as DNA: TGTGCCAGCAGCGTAAAGCCCTTAACCCCAGATACGCAGTATTTT. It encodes CASSVKPLTPDTQYF.

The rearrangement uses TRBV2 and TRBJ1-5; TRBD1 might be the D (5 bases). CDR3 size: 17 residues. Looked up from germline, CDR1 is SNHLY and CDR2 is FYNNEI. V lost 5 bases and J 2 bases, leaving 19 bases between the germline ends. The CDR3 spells CASSLSGSGGGNQPQHF. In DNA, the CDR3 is TGTGCCAGCAGTCTATCTGGTTCGGGGGGGGGCAATCAGCCCCAGCATTTT.

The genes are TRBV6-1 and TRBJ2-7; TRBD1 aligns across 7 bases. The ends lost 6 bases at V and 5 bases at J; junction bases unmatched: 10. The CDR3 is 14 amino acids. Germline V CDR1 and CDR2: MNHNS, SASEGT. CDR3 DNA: TGTGCCAGCAGGGGGGCAGGGGGAGAGGACGAGCAGTACTTC. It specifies CASRGAGGEDEQYF.

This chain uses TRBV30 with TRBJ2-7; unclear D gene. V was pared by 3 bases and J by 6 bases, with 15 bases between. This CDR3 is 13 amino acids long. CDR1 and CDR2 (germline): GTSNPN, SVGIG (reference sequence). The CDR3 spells CAWRADSFGEQYF. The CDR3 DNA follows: TGTGCCTGGAGGGCTGACTCCTTCGGCGAGCAGTACTTC. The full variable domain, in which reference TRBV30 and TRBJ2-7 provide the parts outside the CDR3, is SQTIHQWPATLVQPVGSPLSLECTVEGTSNPNLYWYRQAAGRGLQLLFYSVGIGQISSEVPQNLSASRPQDRQFILSSKKLLLSDSGFYLCAWRADSFGEQYFGPGTRLTVT.

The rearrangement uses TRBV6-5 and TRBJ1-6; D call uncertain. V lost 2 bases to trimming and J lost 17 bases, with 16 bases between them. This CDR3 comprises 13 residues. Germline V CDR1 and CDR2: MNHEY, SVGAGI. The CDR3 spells CASSYTLREPVHF. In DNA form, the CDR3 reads TGTGCCAGCAGTTACACCCTGCGGGAACCGGTCCACTTT.

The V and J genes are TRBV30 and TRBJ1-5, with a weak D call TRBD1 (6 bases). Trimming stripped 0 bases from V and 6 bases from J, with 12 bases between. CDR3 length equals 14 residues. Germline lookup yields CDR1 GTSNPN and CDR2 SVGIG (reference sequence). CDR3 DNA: TGTGCCTGGAGTGTAGGGGGGGCTGGTCAGCCCCAGCATTTT. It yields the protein CAWSVGGAGQPQHF.

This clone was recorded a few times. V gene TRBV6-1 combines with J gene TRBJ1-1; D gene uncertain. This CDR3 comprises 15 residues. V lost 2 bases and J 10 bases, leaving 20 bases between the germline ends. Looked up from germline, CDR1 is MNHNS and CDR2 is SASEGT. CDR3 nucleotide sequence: TGTGCCAGCAGTGAAAACGGGGTAGGGTCGTCCATAGCTTTCTTT. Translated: CASSENGVGSSIAFF.

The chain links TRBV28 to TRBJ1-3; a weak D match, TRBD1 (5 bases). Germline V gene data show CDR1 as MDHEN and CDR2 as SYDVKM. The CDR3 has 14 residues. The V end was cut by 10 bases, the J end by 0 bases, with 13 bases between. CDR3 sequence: CATIRQSSGNTIYF. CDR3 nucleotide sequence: TGTGCCACCATCAGACAGAGCTCTGGAAACACCATATATTTT.

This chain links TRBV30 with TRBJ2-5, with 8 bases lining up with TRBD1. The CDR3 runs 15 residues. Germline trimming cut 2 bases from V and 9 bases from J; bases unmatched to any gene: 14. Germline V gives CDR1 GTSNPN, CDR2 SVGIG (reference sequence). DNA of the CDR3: TGTGCCTGGAGTCCCGGGACAGGCTTACAAGGGGCCCAGTACTTC. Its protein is CAWSPGTGLQGAQYF.

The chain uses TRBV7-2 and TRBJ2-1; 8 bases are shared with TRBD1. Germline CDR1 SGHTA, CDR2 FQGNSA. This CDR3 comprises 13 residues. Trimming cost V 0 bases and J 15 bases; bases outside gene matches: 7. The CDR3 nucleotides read TGTGCCAGCAGCTTAGCGGGGGGACAGGAGAGGTTCTTC. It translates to CASSLAGGQERFF.

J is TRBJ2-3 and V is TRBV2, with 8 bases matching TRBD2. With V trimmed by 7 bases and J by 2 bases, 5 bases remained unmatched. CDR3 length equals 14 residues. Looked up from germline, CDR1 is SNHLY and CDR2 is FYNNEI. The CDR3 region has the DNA TGTGCCAGCACGGTTAGCGGGATCACAGATACGCAGTATTTT. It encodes CASTVSGITDTQYF.

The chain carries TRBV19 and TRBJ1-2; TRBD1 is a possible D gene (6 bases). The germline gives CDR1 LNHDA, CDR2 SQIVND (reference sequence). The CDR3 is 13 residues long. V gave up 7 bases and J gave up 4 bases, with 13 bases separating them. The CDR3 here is CASNKGDRYGYTF. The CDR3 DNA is TGTGCCAGTAATAAGGGGGATCGCTATGGCTACACCTTC.

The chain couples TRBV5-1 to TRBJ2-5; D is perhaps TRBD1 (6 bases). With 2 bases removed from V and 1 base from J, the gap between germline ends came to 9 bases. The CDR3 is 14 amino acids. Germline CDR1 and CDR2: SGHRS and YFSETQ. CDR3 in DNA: TGCGCCAGCAGCTTAGGACAGAGCCAAGAGACCCAGTACTTC. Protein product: CASSLGQSQETQYF.

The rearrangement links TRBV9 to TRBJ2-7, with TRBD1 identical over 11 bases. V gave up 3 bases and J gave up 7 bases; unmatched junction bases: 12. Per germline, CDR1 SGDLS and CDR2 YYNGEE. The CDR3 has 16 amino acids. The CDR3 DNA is TGTGCCAGCAGCGCCCCGGGACAGGGGGAAACTGGGGAGCAGTACTTC. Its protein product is CASSAPGQGETGEQYF.

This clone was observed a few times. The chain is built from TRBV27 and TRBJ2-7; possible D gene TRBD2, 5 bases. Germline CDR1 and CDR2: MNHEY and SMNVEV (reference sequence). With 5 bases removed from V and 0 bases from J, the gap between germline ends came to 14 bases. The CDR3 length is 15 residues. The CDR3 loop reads CASSPSSGGSYEQYF. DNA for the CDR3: TGTGCCAGCAGTCCTAGCTCCGGAGGCTCCTACGAGCAGTACTTC.

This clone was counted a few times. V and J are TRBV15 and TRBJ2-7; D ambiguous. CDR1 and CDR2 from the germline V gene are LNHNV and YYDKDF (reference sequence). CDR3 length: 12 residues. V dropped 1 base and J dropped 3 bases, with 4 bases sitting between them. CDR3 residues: CATSRAYYEQYF. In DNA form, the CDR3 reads TGTGCCACCAGCAGAGCCTACTACGAGCAGTACTTC.

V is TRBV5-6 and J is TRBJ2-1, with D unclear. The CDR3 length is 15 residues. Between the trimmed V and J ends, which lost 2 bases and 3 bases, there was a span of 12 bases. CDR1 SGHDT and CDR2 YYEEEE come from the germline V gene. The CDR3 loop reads CASSFGNPHYNEQFF. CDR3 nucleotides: TGTGCCAGCAGCTTTGGCAATCCCCACTACAATGAGCAGTTCTTC.

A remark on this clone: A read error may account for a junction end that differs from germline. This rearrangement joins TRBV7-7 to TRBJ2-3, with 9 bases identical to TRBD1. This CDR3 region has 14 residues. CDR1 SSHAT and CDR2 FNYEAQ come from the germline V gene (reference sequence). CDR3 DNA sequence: TGTGCTAGCAGCCGGGACAGGGGCACAGATACGCAGTATTTT. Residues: CASSRDRGTDTQYF.

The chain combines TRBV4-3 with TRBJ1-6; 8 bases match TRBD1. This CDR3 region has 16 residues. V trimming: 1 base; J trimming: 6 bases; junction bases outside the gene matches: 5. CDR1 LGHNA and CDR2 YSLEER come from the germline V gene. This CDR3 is CASSQVLDRVNSPLHF. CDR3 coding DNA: TGCGCCAGCAGCCAAGTTTTGGACAGGGTTAATTCACCCCTCCACTTT.

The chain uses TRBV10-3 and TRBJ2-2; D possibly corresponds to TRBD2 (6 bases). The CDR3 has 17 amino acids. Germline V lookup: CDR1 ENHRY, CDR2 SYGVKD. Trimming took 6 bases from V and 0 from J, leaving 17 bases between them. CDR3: CAIRGGLGDANTGELFF. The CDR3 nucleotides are TGTGCCATCAGGGGAGGTCTCGGCGACGCGAACACCGGGGAGCTGTTTTTT.

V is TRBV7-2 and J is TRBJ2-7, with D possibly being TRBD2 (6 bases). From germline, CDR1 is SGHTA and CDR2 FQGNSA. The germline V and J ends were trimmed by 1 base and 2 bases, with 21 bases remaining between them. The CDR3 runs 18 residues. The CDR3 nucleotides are TGTGCCAGCAGCTTAGGGCCCGGTACGGGGGAGTTGGCCTACGAGCAGTACTTC. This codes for CASSLGPGTGELAYEQYF.

The CDR3 spells CASSHAAATSGSRSTDTQYF. CDR3 DNA sequence: TGTGCCAGCAGCCACGCGGCCGCGACTAGCGGGAGTCGGAGCACAGATACGCAGTATTTT. The J gene is TRBJ2-3, the V gene TRBV5-8, with 12 bases lining up with TRBD2. Germline trimming cut 4 bases from V and 0 bases from J; bases unmatched to any gene: 15. CDR1 SGHTS and CDR2 YDEGEE come from the germline V gene. The CDR3 has 20 residues. Filled out from reference TRBV5-8 and TRBJ2-3, the complete variable domain reads EAGVTQSPTHLIKTRGQQATLRCSPISGHTSVYWYQQALGLGLQFLLWYDEGEERNRGNFPPRFSGRQFPNYSSELNVNALELEDSALYLCASSHAAATSGSRSTDTQYFGPGTRLTVL.